The present T cell receptor beta chain was sequenced within a study of cytomegalovirus exposure and HLA in healthy donors. Germline V lookup: CDR1 SGHNT, CDR2 YYREEE (reference sequence). Losses at the gene ends were 4 bases for V and 2 bases for J; bases not matched to a gene: 4. The CDR3 has 16 residues. Primers: 60 Vbeta forward and 13 Jbeta reverse. Profiled with immunoSEQ multiplex PCR; TCRdb holds only in-frame clones, not every one. The sample includes around 120,000 clones, about 86% seen only once; the top ten take around 0.67%. In regard to this clone: Its specificity is unknown.

General observations from the study: As a later analysis showed, a missense DCLRE1C variant was linked to trimming of TCR beta V- and J-genes. A later analysis reportedly found that, within productive TCRs, an Asian-associated ancestry cluster had fewer N-insertions than the mean observed across the roughly 670 donors.

Sequencing was performed on PBMCs. This chain uses TRBV5-4 with TRBJ2-3, with TRBD2 matching over 13 bases. This receptor was taken from a man younger than 30 in good health and CMV-seronegative. The DNA for the CDR3 is TGTGCCAGCAGCCAGGGGACTAGCGGGGACACAGATACGCAGTATTTT. It yields the protein CASSQGTSGDTDTQYF.